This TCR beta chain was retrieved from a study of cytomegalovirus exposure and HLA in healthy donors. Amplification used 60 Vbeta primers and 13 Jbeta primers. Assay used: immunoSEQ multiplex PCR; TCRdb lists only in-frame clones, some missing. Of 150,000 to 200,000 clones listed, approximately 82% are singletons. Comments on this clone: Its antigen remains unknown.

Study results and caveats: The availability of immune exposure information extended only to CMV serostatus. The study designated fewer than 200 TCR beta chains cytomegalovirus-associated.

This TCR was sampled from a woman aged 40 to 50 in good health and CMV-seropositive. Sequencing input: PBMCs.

The CDR3 reads CASSLDGHSNQPQHF. The CDR3 region has the DNA TGCGCCAGCAGCTTGGACGGTCATAGCAATCAGCCCCAGCATTTT. The chain links TRBV5-1 to TRBJ1-5; D is ambiguous. V lost 0 bases, J lost 0 bases, and 7 bases lay in between. The germline V gene encodes CDR1 SGHRS and CDR2 YFSETQ. This CDR3 has 15 residues.